Sequencing of this TCR beta chain was carried out in a study of blood T cells in healthy people across ages. General study points: Across samples, TCR beta diversity tracked strongly with naive T cell percentage. Estimates of diversity drawn from one million T cells were considered underestimates. More naive CD4+ cells and higher diversity were found in long-lived than in aged donors. Per million T cells, TCR beta diversity dropped about linearly as age rose.

The CDR3 covers 13 residues. The V and J ends lost 4 bases and 4 bases, in that order; junction bases with no gene match: 1. Germline assignment: CDR1 DFQATT and CDR2 SNEGSKA (reference sequence). A second PCR of about 6 to 11 cycles used a sample-barcoded 5' primer and a J-beta primer mix. Each CDR3 protein gets one entry after TCRdb re-called the 5' RACE reads with MiXCR. The table lists roughly 650,000 distinct CDR3 sequences, approximately 29% of them singletons. This clonotype was recorded a few times. Antigen unknown. The receptor was isolated from a woman aged 80 or older in good health. The chain joins TRBV20-1 to TRBJ1-6, with 7 positions matching TRBD1. The sample consisted of blood. The CDR3 nucleotides are TGCAGTGCTACAGGGGGGTATAATTCACCCCTCCACTTT. It encodes CSATGGYNSPLHF.